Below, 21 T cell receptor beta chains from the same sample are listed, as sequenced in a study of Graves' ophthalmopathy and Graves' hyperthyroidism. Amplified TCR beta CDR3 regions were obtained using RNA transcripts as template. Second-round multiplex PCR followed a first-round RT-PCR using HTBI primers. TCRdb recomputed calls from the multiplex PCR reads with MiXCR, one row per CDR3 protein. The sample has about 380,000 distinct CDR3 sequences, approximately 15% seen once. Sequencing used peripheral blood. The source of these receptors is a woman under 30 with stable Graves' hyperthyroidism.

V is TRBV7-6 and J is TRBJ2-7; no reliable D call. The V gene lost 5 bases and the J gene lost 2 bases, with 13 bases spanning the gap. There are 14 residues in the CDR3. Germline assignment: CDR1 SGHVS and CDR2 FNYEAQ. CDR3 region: CASSPEIGPYEQYF. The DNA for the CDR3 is TGTGCCAGCAGCCCGGAGATCGGGCCCTACGAGCAGTACTTC.

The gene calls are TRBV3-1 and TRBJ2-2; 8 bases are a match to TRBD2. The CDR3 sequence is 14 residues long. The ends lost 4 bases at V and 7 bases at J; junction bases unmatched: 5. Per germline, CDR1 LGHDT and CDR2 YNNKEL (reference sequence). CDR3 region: CASSLRGEIGELFF. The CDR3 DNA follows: TGTGCCAGCAGCCTGCGGGGGGAGATCGGGGAGCTGTTTTTT.

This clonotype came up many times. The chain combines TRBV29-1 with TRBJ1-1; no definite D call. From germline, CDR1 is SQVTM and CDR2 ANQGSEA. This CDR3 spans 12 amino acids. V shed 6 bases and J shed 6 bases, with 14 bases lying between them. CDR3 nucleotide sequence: TGCAGCGTGCGCTCGAGCGGCGCTGAAGCTTTCTTT. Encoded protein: CSVRSSGAEAFF.

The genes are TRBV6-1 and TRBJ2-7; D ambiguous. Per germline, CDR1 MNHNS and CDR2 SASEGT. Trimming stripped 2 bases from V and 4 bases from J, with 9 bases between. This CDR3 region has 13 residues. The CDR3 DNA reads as TGTGCCAGCAGTGAACTACTGGGTTACGAGCAGTACTTC. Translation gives CASSELLGYEQYF.

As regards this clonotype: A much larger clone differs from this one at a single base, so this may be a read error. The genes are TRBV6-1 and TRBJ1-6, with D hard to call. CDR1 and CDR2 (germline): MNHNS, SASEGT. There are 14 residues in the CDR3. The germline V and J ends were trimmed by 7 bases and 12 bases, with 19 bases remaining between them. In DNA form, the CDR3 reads TGTGCCAGCACTCCCCCGGGGATAGGGTTACCCCTCCACTTT. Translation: CASTPPGIGLPLHF.

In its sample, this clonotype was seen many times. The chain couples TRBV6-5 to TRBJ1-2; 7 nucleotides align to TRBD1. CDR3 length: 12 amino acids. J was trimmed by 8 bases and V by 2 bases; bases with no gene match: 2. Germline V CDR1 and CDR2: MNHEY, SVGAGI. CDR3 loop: CASSYPGGGYTF. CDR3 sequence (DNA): TGTGCCAGCAGTTACCCAGGGGGAGGCTACACCTTC.

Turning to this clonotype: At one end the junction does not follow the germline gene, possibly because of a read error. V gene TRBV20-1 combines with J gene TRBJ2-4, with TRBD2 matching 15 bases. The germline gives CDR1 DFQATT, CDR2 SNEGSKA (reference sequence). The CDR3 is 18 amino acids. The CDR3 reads CSAGGLAGGPGAKNIKYF. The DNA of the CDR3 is TGCAGTGCTGGAGGACTAGCGGGGGGGCCGGGAGCCAAAAACATTAAGTACTTC.

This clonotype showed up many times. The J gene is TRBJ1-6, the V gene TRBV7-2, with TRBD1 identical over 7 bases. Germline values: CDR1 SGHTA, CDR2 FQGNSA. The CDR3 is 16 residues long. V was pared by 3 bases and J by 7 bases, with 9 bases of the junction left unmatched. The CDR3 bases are TGTGCCAGCAGCTTGGGGCCGAGGGGGCAGAATTCACCCCTCCACTTT. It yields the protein CASSLGPRGQNSPLHF.

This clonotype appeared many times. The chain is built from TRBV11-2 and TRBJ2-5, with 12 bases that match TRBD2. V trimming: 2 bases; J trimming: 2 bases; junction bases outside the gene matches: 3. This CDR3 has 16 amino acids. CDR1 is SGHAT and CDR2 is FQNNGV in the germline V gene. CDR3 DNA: TGTGCCAGCAGCTTAACCGGGACTAGCGGGCAAGAGACCCAGTACTTC. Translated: CASSLTGTSGQETQYF. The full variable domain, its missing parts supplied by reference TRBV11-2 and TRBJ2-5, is EAGVAQSPRYKIIEKRQSVAFWCNPISGHATLYWYQQILGQGPKLLIQFQNNGVVDDSQLPKDRFSAERLKGVDSTLKIQPAKLEDSAVYLCASSLTGTSGQETQYFGPGTRLLVL.

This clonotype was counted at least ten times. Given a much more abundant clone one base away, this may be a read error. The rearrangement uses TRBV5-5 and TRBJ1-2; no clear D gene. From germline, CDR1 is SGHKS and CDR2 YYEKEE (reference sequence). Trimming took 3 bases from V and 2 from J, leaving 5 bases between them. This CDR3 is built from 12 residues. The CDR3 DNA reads TGTGCCAGCAGCTCCTCAAACTATGGCTACACCTTC. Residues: CASSSSNYGYTF.

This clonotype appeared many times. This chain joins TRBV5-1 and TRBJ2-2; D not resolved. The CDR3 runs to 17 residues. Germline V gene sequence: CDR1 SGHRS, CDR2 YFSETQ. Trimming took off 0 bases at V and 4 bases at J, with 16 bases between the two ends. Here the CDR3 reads CASSLGPNNGLTGELFF. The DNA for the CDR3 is TGCGCCAGCAGCTTGGGGCCAAACAACGGGCTCACCGGGGAGCTGTTTTTT.

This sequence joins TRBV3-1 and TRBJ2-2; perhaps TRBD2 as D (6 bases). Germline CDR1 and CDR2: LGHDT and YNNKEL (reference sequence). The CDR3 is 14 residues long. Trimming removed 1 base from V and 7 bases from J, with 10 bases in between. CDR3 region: CASSQVGGDGELFF. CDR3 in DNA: TGTGCCAGCAGCCAAGTCGGCGGGGACGGGGAGCTGTTTTTT.

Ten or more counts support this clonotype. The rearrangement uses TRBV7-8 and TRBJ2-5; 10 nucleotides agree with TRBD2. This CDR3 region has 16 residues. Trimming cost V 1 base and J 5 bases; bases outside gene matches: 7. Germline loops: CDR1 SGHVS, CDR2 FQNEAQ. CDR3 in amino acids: CASSLVLAGVEETQYF. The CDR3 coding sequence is TGTGCCAGCAGCTTAGTCCTAGCGGGGGTGGAGGAGACCCAGTACTTC.

The CDR3 here is CASTGTLNTEAFF. CDR3 DNA sequence: TGTGCCAGCACCGGGACCCTTAACACTGAAGCTTTCTTT. The V gene is TRBV25-1, the J gene TRBJ1-1, with D perhaps TRBD1 (5 bases). Germline-derived CDR1 and CDR2 are MGHDK and SYGVNS. The CDR3 runs 13 residues. The V and J ends lost 7 bases and 2 bases respectively, with 11 bases between them.

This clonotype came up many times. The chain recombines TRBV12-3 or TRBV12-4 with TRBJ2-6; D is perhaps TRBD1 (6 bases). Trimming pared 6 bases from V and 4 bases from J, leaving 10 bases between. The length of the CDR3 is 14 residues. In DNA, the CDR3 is TGTGCCAGCAGCCTAGGGGGAGGGGCCAACGTCCTGACTTTC. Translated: CASSLGGGANVLTF.

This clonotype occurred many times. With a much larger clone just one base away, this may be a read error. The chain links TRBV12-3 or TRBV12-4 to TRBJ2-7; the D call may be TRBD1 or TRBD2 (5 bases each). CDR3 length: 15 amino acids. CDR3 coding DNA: TGTGCCAGCAGTTTAGCGCCAGGGAGCTCCCACGAGCAGTACTTC. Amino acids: CASSLAPGSSHEQYF.

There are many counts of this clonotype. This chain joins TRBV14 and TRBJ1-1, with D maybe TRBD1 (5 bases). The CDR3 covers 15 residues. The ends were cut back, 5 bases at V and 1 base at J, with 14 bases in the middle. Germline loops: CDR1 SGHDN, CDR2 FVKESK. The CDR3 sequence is CASSTHTQGNTEAFF. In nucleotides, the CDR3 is TGTGCCAGCAGCACGCACACGCAGGGGAACACTGAAGCTTTCTTT.

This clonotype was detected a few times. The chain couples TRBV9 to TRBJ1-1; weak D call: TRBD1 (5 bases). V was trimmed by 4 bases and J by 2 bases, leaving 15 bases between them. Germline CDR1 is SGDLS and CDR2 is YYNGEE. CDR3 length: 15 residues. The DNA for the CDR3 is TGTGCCAGCAGCCTAGACGGGACCTCAAACACTGAAGCTTTCTTT. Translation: CASSLDGTSNTEAFF.

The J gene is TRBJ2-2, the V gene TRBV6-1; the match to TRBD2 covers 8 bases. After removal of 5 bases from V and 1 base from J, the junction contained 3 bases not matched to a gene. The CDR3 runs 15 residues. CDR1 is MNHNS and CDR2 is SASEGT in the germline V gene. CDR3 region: CASSPLAGNTGELFF. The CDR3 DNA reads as TGTGCCAGCAGTCCCCTAGCGGGGAACACCGGGGAGCTGTTTTTT.

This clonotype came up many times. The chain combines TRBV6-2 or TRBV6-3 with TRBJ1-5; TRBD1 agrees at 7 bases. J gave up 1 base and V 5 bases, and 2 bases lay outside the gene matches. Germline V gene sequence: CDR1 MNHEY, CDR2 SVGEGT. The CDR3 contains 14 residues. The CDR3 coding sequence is TGTGCCAGCAGTCCGGGACAGAGCAATCAGCCCCAGCATTTT. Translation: CASSPGQSNQPQHF.

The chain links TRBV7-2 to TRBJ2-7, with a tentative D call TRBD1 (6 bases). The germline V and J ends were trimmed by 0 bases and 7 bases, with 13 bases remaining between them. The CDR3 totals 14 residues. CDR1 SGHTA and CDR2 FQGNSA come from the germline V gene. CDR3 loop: CASSLAGNQGEQYF. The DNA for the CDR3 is TGTGCCAGCAGCTTAGCGGGGAACCAGGGGGAGCAGTACTTC.